A single sample gave rise to the 15 T cell receptor beta chains below, sequenced in a study of OX40 agonist ivuxolimab in advanced cancers. Clones were sequenced by immunoSEQ multiplex PCR, and TCRdb holds only the in-frame ones, with some missing. This repertoire shows fewer than 45,000 clones, roughly 88% found once; its top ten account for around an eighth. The starting material was CD4+ or CD8+ T cells sorted from blood, obtained in a trial of the OX40 agonist ivuxolimab. The receptors come from an adult with an advanced solid tumor such as melanoma, head and neck, liver or kidney cancer.

The V call is TRBV19, the J call TRBJ2-1; TRBD2 matches 12 bases. The germline CDR1 and CDR2 sequences are LNHDA and SQIVND (reference sequence). The CDR3 has 15 amino acids. Trimming cost V 6 bases and J 7 bases; bases outside gene matches: 7. CDR3 nucleotides: TGTGCCAGTAGGTCGACTAGCGGGAGTGTTAATGAGCAGTTCTTC. It encodes CASRSTSGSVNEQFF.

This CDR3 reads CASSLRSGQGLGYTF. The CDR3 coding sequence is TGTGCCAGCAGCTTGAGATCCGGACAGGGACTTGGCTACACCTTC. V gene TRBV7-8 combines with J gene TRBJ1-2; 8 bases fit TRBD1. The germline V gene encodes CDR1 SGHVS and CDR2 FQNEAQ. CDR3 length: 15 residues. Trimming removed 3 bases from V and 7 bases from J; junction bases left unmatched: 10. Full variable domain (outside the CDR3, taken from reference TRBV7-8 and TRBJ1-2): GAGVSQSPRYKVAKRGQDVALRCDPISGHVSLFWYQQALGQGPEFLTYFQNEAQLDKSGLPSDRFFAERPEGSVSTLKIQRTQQEDSAVYLCASSLRSGQGLGYTFGSGTRLTVV.

V and J are TRBV7-8 and TRBJ2-4, with D perhaps TRBD1 (5 bases). This CDR3 region has 18 residues. Trimming stripped 2 bases from V and 0 bases from J, with 17 bases between. Per germline, CDR1 SGHVS and CDR2 FQNEAQ. CDR3 region: CASSLMRPTGLAKNIQYF. The CDR3, as DNA: TGTGCCAGCAGCTTAATGAGACCAACAGGCCTAGCCAAAAACATTCAGTACTTC. Filled out from reference TRBV7-8 and TRBJ2-4, the complete variable domain reads GAGVSQSPRYKVAKRGQDVALRCDPISGHVSLFWYQQALGQGPEFLTYFQNEAQLDKSGLPSDRFFAERPEGSVSTLKIQRTQQEDSAVYLCASSLMRPTGLAKNIQYFGAGTRLSVL.

By proportion, this clone is medium-sized (0.01 to 0.1%). This specimen includes other DNA sequences encoding the same CDR3. CDR3 coding DNA: TGTGCCAGCAGTGACTCTAGCGGGAGCTACAATGAGCAGTTCTTC. It is translated as CASSDSSGSYNEQFF. The chain is built from TRBV6-4 and TRBJ2-1, with 9 bases lining up with TRBD2. Germline V CDR1 and CDR2: MRHNA, SNTAGT. J was trimmed by 3 bases and V by 0 bases; bases with no gene match: 0. The CDR3 is 15 amino acids.

This chain uses TRBV7-9 with TRBJ2-7; 9 nucleotides line up with TRBD1. The ends lost 4 bases at V and 2 bases at J; junction bases unmatched: 12. CDR3 length: 17 amino acids. Per the germline V gene, CDR1 is SEHNR and CDR2 is FQNEAQ (reference sequence). The CDR3 DNA reads TGTGCCAGCAGCTCGATCGAGGGGACAGGGAAGGCCTACGAGCAGTACTTC. Translation: CASSSIEGTGKAYEQYF.

The chain carries TRBV7-9 and TRBJ2-2; TRBD1 matches 8 bases. Per germline, CDR1 SEHNR and CDR2 FQNEAQ (reference sequence). The CDR3 loop spans 16 amino acids. J lost 1 base, V lost 5 bases, and 6 bases had no gene match. Here the CDR3 DNA reads TGTGCCAGCAGCACAGGGACAGGACGGAACACCGGGGAGCTGTTTTTT. Translated, it gives CASSTGTGRNTGELFF.

The gene calls are TRBV18 and TRBJ2-3; TRBD2 is a possible D gene (5 bases). Germline V CDR1 and CDR2: KGHSH, LQKENI. Trimming left V 0 bases short and J 3 bases short, with 7 bases between. This CDR3 comprises 14 residues. The CDR3 DNA sequence: TGTGCCAGCTCACCACCGGAGGTTACAGATACGCAGTATTTT. Residues: CASSPPEVTDTQYF.

The rearrangement links TRBV6-6 to TRBJ2-5; a weak D match, TRBD1 (6 bases). Germline CDR1 reads MNHNY; CDR2 reads SVGAGI (reference sequence). CDR3 length: 14 amino acids. Trimming took 10 bases from V and 5 from J, leaving 20 bases between them. CDR3 in amino acids: CATLTTQGPETQYF. The CDR3 DNA reads TGTGCCACACTAACAACACAGGGTCCCGAGACCCAGTACTTC.

V and J are TRBV9 and TRBJ2-5; D might be TRBD2 (5 bases). V lost 0 bases, J lost 5 bases, and 11 bases lay in between. This CDR3 is 14 amino acids long. The V gene's germline CDR1 is SGDLS and CDR2 YYNGEE. The CDR3 sequence: CASSVGERRETQYF. The CDR3 bases are TGTGCCAGCAGCGTAGGGGAGAGGCGGGAGACCCAGTACTTC. Supplemented by reference TRBV9 and TRBJ2-5, the full variable domain reads DSGVTQTPKHLITATGQRVTLRCSPRSGDLSVYWYQQSLDQGLQFLIQYYNGEERAKGNILERFSAQQFPDLHSELNLSSLELGDSALYFCASSVGERRETQYFGPGTRLLVL.

The chain combines TRBV7-8 with TRBJ1-5, with TRBD1 as a possible D gene (5 bases). The germline V and J ends were trimmed by 3 bases and 0 bases, with 15 bases remaining between them. Germline V gene lookup returns CDR1 SGHVS and CDR2 FQNEAQ. The CDR3 extends over 17 amino acids. The CDR3 loop is CASSFWSGGASNQPQHF. CDR3 DNA sequence: TGTGCCAGCAGCTTTTGGTCCGGGGGAGCTAGCAATCAGCCCCAGCATTTT. Full variable domain (outside the CDR3, taken from reference TRBV7-8 and TRBJ1-5): GAGVSQSPRYKVAKRGQDVALRCDPISGHVSLFWYQQALGQGPEFLTYFQNEAQLDKSGLPSDRFFAERPEGSVSTLKIQRTQQEDSAVYLCASSFWSGGASNQPQHFGDGTRLSIL.

The chain links TRBV2 to TRBJ1-2; no reliable D call. The ends were cut back, 4 bases at V and 5 bases at J, with 14 bases in the middle. This CDR3 comprises 14 residues. Germline V lookup: CDR1 SNHLY, CDR2 FYNNEI. This chain's CDR3 is CASSASRKVYGYTF. CDR3 sequence (DNA): TGTGCCAGCAGTGCGTCCAGGAAAGTATATGGCTACACCTTC.

The rearrangement uses TRBV9 and TRBJ2-1, with a possible D match to TRBD1 (5 bases). The germline V and J ends were trimmed by 5 bases and 7 bases, with 22 bases remaining between them. CDR3 length: 16 amino acids. Germline loops: CDR1 SGDLS, CDR2 YYNGEE. The CDR3 bases are TGTGCCAGCAGTACAAAAAACCTAATCAGGGAAAATGAGCAGTTCTTC. This translates into CASSTKNLIRENEQFF.

The table lists this clone with a count of one. The V and J genes are TRBV5-1 and TRBJ2-5; D may match TRBD1 or TRBD2 (6 bases each). The better agreement between TRBJ2-7 and the DNA end casts doubt on the J call. Germline CDR1 SGHRS, CDR2 YFSETQ. The CDR3 is made up of 13 amino acids. CDR3 sequence (DNA): TGCGCCAGCCCCCCCGGGGGCACCTACGAGCAGTACTTC. Protein: CASPPGGTYEQYF.

This chain joins TRBV19 and TRBJ2-2; 13 positions match TRBD2. Looked up from germline, CDR1 is LNHDA and CDR2 is SQIVND (reference sequence). This CDR3 is 16 amino acids long. J lost 4 bases, V lost 6 bases, and 5 bases had no gene match. The CDR3: CASSTSGRAITGELFF. In DNA, the CDR3 is TGTGCCAGTAGCACTAGCGGGAGGGCCATCACCGGGGAGCTGTTTTTT. The full variable domain, in which reference TRBV19 and TRBJ2-2 provide the parts outside the CDR3, is DGGITQSPKYLFRKEGQNVTLSCEQNLNHDAMYWYRQDPGQGLRLIYYSQIVNDFQKGDIAEGYSVSREKKESFPLTVTSAQKNPTAFYLCASSTSGRAITGELFFGEGSRLTVL.

V gene TRBV15 combines with J gene TRBJ2-7; D is ambiguous. V lost 5 bases to trimming and J lost 3 bases, with 5 bases between them. In germline, CDR1 is LNHNV, CDR2 YYDKDF (reference sequence). This CDR3 has 11 amino acids. The CDR3 DNA sequence: TGTGCCACCAGCGTCGGCTACGAGCAGTACTTC. It yields the protein CATSVGYEQYF. Full variable domain (rest looked up from reference TRBV15 and TRBJ2-7): DAMVIQNPRYQVTQFGKPVTLSCSQTLNHNVMYWYQQKSSQAPKLLFHYYDKDFNNEADTPDNFQSRRPNTSFCFLDIRSPGLGDTAMYLCATSVGYEQYFGPGTRLTVT.